The clone carrying this TCR beta chain has at least ten counts. Its specificity is not known. This record comes from a study of CD8 T cells in ankylosing spondylitis. Findings of the study overall: Within ankylosing spondylitis blood, a TCR beta motif made up of seven or eight highly homologous variants appeared to be characteristic. Disease-linked clones were CD8+ and relatively rare in peripheral blood.

As the method for making TCR beta libraries, quantitative 5'-RACE with molecular barcodes was used. TCRdb passed the 5' RACE reads through MiXCR, listing each CDR3 protein once. The sample carries approximately 520,000 distinct CDR3 sequences, about 5.2% recorded once. Germline CDR1 reads LGHNA; CDR2 reads YSLEER. The CDR3 is 17 amino acids. V trimming: 1 base; J trimming: 5 bases; junction bases outside the gene matches: 11. The sequence came from a male donor with ankylosing spondylitis. Sequencing used blood, either unsorted or a sorted T cell fraction (not recorded which). This chain connects TRBV4-3 to TRBJ2-7; 10 nucleotides agree with TRBD2. The CDR3 spells CASSQGKRASGGHEQYF. The CDR3, as DNA: TGCGCCAGCAGCCAAGGGAAACGGGCTAGCGGGGGACACGAGCAGTACTTC.